These T cell receptor beta chains were read from a single sample in a study of monozygotic twins with inflammatory bowel disease. TCRdb reprocessed the 5' RACE reads; each CDR3 protein has one entry and no DNA is given. The table lists about 380,000 distinct CDR3 sequences. The sequencing input was blood. Every receptor here comes from a human donor with ulcerative colitis or Crohn's disease, or a healthy co-twin of an affected twin (not recorded which). CDR3s include the opening cysteine and the closing phenylalanine or tryptophan. Each record gives: V gene, J gene, CDR3 protein.

>TRBV5-1|TRBJ2-2
CASSPDDRSGELFF
>TRBV20-1|TRBJ1-2
CSASLQGRVRGYTF
>TRBV4-2|TRBJ2-6
CASSQDLAAGANVLTF
>TRBV6-1|TRBJ2-2
CASFPGGGTGELFF
>TRBV6-4|TRBJ2-3
CASAVGAGTDTQYF
>TRBV7-9|TRBJ2-1
CASSRGGSYNEQFF
>TRBV3-1|TRBJ1-1
CASSNRGGNTEAFF
>TRBV18|TRBJ2-1
CASSPAGTSYNEQFF
>TRBV11-2|TRBJ1-5
CASSLGQNNQPQHF
>TRBV3-1|TRBJ1-2
CASSQVPEANYGYTF
>TRBV30|TRBJ2-1
CAGWGAGEGQFF
>TRBV11-1|TRBJ1-3
CASSSGSLRNTIYF
>TRBV7-9|TRBJ1-1
CASSFSGGSAEAFF
>TRBV6-1|TRBJ1-5
CASIQTEGRPQHF
>TRBV20-1|TRBJ1-2
CSARDKGGKAYGYTF
>TRBV18|TRBJ2-2
CASSPAHLQNTGELFF
>TRBV7-3|TRBJ2-1
CASSIRDRGSYNEQFF
>TRBV3-1|TRBJ1-5
CASSWGNSNQPQHF
>TRBV29-1|TRBJ2-3
CSRSDRVGDTQYF
>TRBV5-1|TRBJ1-5
CASSGGRKDRGTGQPQHF
>TRBV18|TRBJ2-1
CASSSSLAGYNEQFF
>TRBV7-3|TRBJ1-1
CASSPMGGGTTEAFF
>TRBV6-2/TRBV6-3|TRBJ2-2
CASRGQEQYTGELFF
>TRBV5-1|TRBJ2-7
CASSPDSPYEQYF
>TRBV9|TRBJ1-3
CASSVDFQGDVSGNTIYF
>TRBV15|TRBJ2-7
CATSRDPSYEQYF
>TRBV6-6|TRBJ1-2
CASSSAQGVYGYTF
>TRBV6-5|TRBJ2-7
CASSYSSGQGAAGEQYF
>TRBV20-1|TRBJ1-5
CSAPSGVNQPQHF
>TRBV14|TRBJ2-5
CASSPGLAGIETQYF
>TRBV18|TRBJ2-1
CASSPYLEDEQFF
>TRBV19|TRBJ2-1
CASSILTGGLNEQFF
>TRBV7-2|TRBJ2-1
CASSSTSGGPYNEQFF
>TRBV5-1|TRBJ2-1
CASSTTGFSEQFF
>TRBV10-3|TRBJ2-3
CAISETGRSTDTQYF
>TRBV6-1|TRBJ2-7
CASSSTGNYEQYF
>TRBV2|TRBJ2-1
CASSFAYNEQFF
>TRBV7-9|TRBJ2-7
CASSLASLAAYEQYF
>TRBV24-1|TRBJ2-1
CATSDPGGPEYEQFF
>TRBV6-5|TRBJ2-3
CASSSTSGGAGTDTQYF
>TRBV7-9|TRBJ1-1
CASSLAVGYTEAFF
>TRBV4-1|TRBJ2-3
CASSLTGGGGDTQYF
>TRBV7-9|TRBJ1-2
CASSLAYRSYGYTF
>TRBV5-1|TRBJ1-1
CASSTQGGETEAFF
>TRBV9|TRBJ2-1
CASSVDSHTGYNEQFF
>TRBV7-9|TRBJ2-3
CASSFAGATDTQYF
>TRBV4-1|TRBJ2-5
CASSPRTDPFQETQYF
>TRBV20-1|TRBJ1-6
CSARAVTGRDSPLHF
>TRBV5-1|TRBJ1-1
CASSLVPDRVTVPMNTEAFF
>TRBV10-3|TRBJ1-3
CATQMLPGNTIYF
>TRBV19|TRBJ2-1
CASSIGVWATYPYNEQFF
>TRBV5-1|TRBJ1-5
CASSNGQGSQPQHF
>TRBV19|TRBJ2-2
CASNQGARTGELFF
>TRBV3-1|TRBJ2-2
CASSQVNTGELFF
>TRBV7-2|TRBJ1-4
CASSPDTGAKLFF